This T cell receptor (beta chain) was identified in a study of identifying expanded T cells in peripheral blood. Findings and limits, study-wide: Variance in clone template counts between approximately two-week samples significantly increased with total template count across all healthy donors. About 1.2 clones differed between technical replicates, versus about 17 and 20 over time.

Trimming took off 2 bases at V and 3 bases at J, with 5 bases between the two ends. Germline CDR1 SNHLY, CDR2 FYNNEI. This CDR3 region has 12 residues. Healthy donors had no documented immune events, such as infections, while sampled. With regard to this clone: What it recognizes is unknown.

Sequenced by immunoSEQ multiplex PCR; TCRdb stores in-frame clones only, minus some. This table has tens of thousands of clones, around 90% appearing once. The specimen sequenced was blood. The sequence was obtained from a person aged 18 to 69 in good health. V gene TRBV2 combines with J gene TRBJ2-7; possible D gene TRBD1, 5 bases. The CDR3, as DNA: TGTGCCAGCAGTGAAAGGGGCTACGAGCAGTACTTC. It codes for CASSERGYEQYF.